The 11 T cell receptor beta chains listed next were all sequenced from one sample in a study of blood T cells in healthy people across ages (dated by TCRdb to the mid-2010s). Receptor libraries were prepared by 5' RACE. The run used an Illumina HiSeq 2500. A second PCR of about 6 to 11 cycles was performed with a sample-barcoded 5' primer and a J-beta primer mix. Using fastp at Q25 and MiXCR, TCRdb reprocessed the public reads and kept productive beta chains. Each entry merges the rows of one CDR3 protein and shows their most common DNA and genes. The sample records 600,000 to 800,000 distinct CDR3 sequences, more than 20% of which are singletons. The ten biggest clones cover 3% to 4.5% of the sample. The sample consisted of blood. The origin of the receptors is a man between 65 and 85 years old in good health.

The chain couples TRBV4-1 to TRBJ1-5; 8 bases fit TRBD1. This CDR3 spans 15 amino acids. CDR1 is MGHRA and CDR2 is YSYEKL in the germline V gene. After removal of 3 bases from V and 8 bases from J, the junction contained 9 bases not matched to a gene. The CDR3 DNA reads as TGCGCCAGCAGCCAGCAAGACAGGGGTATCGAGCCCCAGCATTTT. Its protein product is CASSQQDRGIEPQHF.

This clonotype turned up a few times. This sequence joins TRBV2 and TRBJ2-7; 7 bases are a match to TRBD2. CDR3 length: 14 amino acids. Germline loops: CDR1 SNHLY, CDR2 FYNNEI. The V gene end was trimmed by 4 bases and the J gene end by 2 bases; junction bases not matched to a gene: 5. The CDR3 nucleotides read TGTGCCAGCAGTGGAATCGGGAGGCCCTACGAGCAGTACTTC. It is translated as CASSGIGRPYEQYF.

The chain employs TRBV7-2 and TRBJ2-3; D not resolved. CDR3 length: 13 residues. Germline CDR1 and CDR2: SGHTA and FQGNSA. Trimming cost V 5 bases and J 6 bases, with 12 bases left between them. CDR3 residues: CASSPPPSDTQYF. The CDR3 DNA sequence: TGTGCCAGCAGCCCTCCACCCAGCGATACGCAGTATTTT.

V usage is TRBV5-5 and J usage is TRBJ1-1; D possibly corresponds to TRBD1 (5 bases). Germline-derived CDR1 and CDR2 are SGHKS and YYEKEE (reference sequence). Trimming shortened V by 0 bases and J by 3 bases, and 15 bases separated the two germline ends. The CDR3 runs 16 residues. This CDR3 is CASSLDRPGGDTEAFF. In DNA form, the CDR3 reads TGTGCCAGCAGCTTGGACAGGCCAGGTGGGGACACTGAAGCTTTCTTT.

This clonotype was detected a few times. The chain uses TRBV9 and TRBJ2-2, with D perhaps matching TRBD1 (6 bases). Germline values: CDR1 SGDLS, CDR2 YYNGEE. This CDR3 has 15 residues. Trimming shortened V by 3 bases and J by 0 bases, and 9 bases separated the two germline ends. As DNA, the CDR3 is TGTGCCAGCAGCGAAACAGGGACGAACACCGGGGAGCTGTTTTTT. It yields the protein CASSETGTNTGELFF.

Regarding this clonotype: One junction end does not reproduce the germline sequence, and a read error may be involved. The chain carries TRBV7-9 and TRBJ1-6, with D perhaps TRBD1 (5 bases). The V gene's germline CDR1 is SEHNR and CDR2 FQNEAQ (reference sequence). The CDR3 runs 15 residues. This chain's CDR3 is CASSLLGTDNSPLHF. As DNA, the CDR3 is TGTGCCAGCAGCTTGCTCGGGACGGATAATTCCCCCCTCCACTTT.

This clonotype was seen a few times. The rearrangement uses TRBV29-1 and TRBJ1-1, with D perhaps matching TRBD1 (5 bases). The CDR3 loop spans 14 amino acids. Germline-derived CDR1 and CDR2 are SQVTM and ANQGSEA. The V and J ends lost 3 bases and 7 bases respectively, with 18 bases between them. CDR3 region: CSVDAAGVWSEAFF. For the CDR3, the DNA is TGCAGCGTTGATGCGGCGGGGGTATGGAGTGAAGCTTTCTTT.

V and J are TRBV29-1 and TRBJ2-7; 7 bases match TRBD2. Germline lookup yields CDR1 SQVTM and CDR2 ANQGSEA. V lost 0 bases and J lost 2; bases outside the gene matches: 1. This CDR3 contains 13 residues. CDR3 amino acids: CSVEDRGAYEQYF. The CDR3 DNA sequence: TGCAGCGTTGAAGATCGGGGGGCCTACGAGCAGTACTTC.

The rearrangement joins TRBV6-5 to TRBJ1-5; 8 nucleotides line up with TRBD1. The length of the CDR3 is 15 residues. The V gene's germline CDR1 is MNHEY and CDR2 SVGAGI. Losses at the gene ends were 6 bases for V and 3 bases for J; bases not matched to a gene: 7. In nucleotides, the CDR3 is TGTGCCAGCAGCCGGGACAGGAGTCCCAATCAGCCCCAGCATTTT. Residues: CASSRDRSPNQPQHF.

The CDR3 sequence: CASSQDSRSGWGTEAFF. CDR3 DNA sequence: TGTGCCAGCAGCCAAGACAGCAGGTCCGGGTGGGGCACTGAAGCTTTCTTT. The rearrangement joins TRBV3-1 to TRBJ1-1; D remains ambiguous. Trimming stripped 0 bases from V and 4 bases from J, with 18 bases between. Germline V lookup: CDR1 LGHDT, CDR2 YNNKEL (reference sequence). The CDR3 spans 17 residues.

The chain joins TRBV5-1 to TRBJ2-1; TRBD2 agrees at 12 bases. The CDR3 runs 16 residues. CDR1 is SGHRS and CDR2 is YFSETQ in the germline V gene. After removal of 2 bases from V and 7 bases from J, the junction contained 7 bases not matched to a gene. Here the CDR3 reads CASSFLTSGSANEQFF. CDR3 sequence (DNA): TGCGCCAGCAGCTTTTTGACTAGCGGGAGTGCTAATGAGCAGTTCTTC.